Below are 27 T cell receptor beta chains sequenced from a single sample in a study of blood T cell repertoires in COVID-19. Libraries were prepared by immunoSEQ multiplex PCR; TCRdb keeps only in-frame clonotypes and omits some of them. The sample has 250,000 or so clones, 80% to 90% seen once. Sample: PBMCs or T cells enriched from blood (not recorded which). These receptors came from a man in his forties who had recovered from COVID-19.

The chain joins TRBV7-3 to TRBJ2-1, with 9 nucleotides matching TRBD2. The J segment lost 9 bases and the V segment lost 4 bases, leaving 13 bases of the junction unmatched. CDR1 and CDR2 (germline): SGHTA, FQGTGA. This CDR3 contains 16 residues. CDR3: CASSSPRSGGSAEQFF. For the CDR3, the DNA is TGTGCCAGCAGCTCGCCCCGTAGCGGGGGATCCGCTGAGCAGTTCTTC. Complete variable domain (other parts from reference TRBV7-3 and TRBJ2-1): GAGVSQTPSNKVTEKGKYVELRCDPISGHTALYWYRQSLGQGPEFLIYFQGTGAADDSGLPNDRFFAVRPEGSVSTLKIQRTERGDSAVYLCASSSPRSGGSAEQFFGPGTRLTVL.

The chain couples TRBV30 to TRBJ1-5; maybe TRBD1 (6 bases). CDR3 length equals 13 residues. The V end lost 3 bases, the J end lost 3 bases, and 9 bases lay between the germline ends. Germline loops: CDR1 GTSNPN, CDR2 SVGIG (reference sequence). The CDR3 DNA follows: TGTGCCTGGAGGGACAGAGACAATCAGCCCCAGCATTTT. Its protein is CAWRDRDNQPQHF.

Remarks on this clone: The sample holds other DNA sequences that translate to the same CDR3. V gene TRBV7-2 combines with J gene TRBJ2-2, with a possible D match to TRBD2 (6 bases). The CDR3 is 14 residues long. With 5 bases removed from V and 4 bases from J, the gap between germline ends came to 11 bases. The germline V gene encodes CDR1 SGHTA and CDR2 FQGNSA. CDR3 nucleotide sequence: TGTGCCAGCAGCCCGGCCGGGGGCACCGGGGAGCTGTTTTTT. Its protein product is CASSPAGGTGELFF.

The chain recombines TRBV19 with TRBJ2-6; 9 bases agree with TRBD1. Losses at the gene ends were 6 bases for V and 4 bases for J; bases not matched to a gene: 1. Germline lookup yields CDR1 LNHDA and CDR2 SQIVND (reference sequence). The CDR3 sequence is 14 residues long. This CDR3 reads CASRGTGGANVLTF. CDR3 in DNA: TGTGCCAGTAGAGGGACAGGGGGGGCCAACGTCCTGACTTTC. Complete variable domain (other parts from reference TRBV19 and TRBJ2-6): DGGITQSPKYLFRKEGQNVTLSCEQNLNHDAMYWYRQDPGQGLRLIYYSQIVNDFQKGDIAEGYSVSREKKESFPLTVTSAQKNPTAFYLCASRGTGGANVLTFGAGSRLTVL.

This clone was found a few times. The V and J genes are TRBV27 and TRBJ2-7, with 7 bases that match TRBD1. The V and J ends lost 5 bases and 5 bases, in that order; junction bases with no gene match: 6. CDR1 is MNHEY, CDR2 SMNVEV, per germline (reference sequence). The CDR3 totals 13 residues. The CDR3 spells CASSRDRADEQYF. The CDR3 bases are TGTGCCAGCAGTCGTGACAGGGCGGACGAGCAGTACTTC.

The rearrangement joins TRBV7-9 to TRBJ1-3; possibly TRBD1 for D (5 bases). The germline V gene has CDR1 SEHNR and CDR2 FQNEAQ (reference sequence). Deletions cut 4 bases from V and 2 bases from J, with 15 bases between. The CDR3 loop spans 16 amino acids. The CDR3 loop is CASSSPGGGTGNTIYF. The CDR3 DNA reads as TGTGCCAGCAGCTCTCCCGGGGGGGGGACTGGAAACACCATATATTTT.

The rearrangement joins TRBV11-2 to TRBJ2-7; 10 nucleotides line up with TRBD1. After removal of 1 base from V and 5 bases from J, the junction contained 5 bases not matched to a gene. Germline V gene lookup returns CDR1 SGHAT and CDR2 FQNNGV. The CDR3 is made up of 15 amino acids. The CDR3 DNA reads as TGTGCCAGCAGCTTAGGAAGGACAGGGGGGAACGAGCAGTACTTC. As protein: CASSLGRTGGNEQYF.

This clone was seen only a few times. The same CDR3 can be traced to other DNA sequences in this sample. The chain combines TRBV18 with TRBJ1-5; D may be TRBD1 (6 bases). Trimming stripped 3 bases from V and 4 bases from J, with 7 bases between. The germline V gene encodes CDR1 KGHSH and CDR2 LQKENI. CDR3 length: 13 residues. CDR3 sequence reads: CASSPDRNQPQHF. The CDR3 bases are TGTGCCAGCTCACCCGACAGGAATCAGCCCCAGCATTTT. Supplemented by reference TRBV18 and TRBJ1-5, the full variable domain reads NAGVMQNPRHLVRRRGQEARLRCSPMKGHSHVYWYRQLPEEGLKFMVYLQKENIIDESGMPKERFSAEFPKEGPSILRIQQVVRGDSAAYFCASSPDRNQPQHFGDGTRLSIL.

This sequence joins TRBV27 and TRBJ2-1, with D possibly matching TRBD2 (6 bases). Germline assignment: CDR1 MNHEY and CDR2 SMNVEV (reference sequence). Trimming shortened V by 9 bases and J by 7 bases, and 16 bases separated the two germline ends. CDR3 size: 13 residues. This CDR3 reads CARIGLFGNEQFF. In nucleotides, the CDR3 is TGTGCCAGGATCGGACTATTCGGGAATGAGCAGTTCTTC.

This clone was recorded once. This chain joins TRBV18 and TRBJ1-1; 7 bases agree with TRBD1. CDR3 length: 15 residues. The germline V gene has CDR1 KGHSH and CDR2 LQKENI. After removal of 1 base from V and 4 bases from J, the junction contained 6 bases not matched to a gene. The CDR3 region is CASSPQGAQVTEAFF. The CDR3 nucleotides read TGTGCCAGCTCACCACAGGGGGCCCAAGTCACTGAAGCTTTCTTT.

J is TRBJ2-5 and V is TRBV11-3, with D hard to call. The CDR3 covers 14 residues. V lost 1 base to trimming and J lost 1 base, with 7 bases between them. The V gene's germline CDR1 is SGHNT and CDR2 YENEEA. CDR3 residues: CASSLGTVQETQYF. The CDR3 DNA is TGTGCCAGCAGCTTAGGCACAGTCCAAGAGACCCAGTACTTC.

CDR3 in DNA: TGTGCCAGCAGCCAAGACCGGACTAGCGGGAGAAATGAGCAGTTCTTC. Amino acids: CASSQDRTSGRNEQFF. V gene TRBV7-2 combines with J gene TRBJ2-1, with 13 bases matching TRBD2. The CDR3 is made up of 16 amino acids. The V segment lost 5 bases and the J segment 7 bases; nucleotides outside the gene matches: 8. Germline V gene sequence: CDR1 SGHTA, CDR2 FQGNSA.

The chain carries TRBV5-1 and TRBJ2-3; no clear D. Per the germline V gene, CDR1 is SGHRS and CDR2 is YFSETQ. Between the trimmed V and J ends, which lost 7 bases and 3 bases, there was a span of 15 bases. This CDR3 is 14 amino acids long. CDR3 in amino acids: CASSPLADTDTQYF. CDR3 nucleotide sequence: TGCGCCAGCTCTCCCTTAGCAGATACAGATACGCAGTATTTT.

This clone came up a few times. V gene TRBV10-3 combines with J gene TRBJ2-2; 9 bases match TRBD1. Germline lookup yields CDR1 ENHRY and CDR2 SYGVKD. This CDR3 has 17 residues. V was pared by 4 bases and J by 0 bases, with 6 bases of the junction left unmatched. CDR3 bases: TGTGCCATCAGTGTCCGGACAGGGGTATCGAACACCGGGGAGCTGTTTTTT. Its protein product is CAISVRTGVSNTGELFF.

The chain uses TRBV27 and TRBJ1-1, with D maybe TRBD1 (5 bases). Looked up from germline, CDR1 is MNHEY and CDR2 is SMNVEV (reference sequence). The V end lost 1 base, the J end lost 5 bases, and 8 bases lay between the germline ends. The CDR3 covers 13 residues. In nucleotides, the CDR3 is TGTGCCAGCAGTTTATGGGGGGTAACTGAAGCTTTCTTT. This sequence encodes CASSLWGVTEAFF.

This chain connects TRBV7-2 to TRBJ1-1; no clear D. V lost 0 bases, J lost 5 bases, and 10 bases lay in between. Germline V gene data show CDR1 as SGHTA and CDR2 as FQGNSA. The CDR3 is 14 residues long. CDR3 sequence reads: CASSLAGRQTEAFF. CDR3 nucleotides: TGTGCCAGCAGCTTAGCAGGCAGGCAGACTGAAGCTTTCTTT.

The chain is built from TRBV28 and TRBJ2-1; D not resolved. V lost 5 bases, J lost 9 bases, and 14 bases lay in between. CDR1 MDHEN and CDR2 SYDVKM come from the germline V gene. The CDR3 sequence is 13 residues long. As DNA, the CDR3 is TGTGCCAGCAGTCATCCCACTGTCGGTGAGCAGTTCTTC. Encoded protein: CASSHPTVGEQFF.

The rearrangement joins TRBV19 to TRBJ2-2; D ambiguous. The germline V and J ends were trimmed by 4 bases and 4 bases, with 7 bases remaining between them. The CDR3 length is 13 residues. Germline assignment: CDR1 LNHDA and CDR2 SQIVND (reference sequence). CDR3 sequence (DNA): TGTGCCAGTAGTACCCAGATCACCGGGGAGCTGTTTTTT. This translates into CASSTQITGELFF.

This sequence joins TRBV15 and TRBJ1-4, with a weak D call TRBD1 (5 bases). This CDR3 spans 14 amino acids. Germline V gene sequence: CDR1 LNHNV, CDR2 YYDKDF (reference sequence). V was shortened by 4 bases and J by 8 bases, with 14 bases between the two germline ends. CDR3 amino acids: CATSTKTGGEKLFF. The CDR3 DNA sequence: TGTGCCACCAGCACCAAAACAGGAGGGGAAAAACTGTTTTTT.

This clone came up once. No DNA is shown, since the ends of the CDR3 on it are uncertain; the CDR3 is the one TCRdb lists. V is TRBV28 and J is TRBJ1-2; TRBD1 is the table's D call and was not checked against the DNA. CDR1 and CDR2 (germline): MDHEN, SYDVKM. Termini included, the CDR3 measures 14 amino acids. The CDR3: CASSTSTANYGYTF.

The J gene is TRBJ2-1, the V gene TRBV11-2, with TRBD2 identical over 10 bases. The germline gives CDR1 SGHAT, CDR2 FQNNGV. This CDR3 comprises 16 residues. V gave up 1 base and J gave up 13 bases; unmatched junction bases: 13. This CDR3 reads CASSLGRSSGRNNQFF. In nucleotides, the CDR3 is TGTGCCAGCAGCTTAGGAAGGAGTAGCGGGAGGAATAATCAGTTCTTC.

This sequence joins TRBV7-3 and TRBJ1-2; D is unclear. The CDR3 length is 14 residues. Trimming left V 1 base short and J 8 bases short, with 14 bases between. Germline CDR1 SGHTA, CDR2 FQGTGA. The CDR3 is CASSLKTPTEGYTF. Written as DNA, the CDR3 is TGTGCCAGCAGCTTAAAAACACCTACGGAGGGCTACACCTTC.

The DNA of the CDR3 is TGTGCCAGCAGCCCGTGGACAGGGGCCCTCACAGATACGCAGTATTTT. Protein product: CASSPWTGALTDTQYF. The chain uses TRBV14 and TRBJ2-3, with 9 bases that match TRBD1. The CDR3 has 16 amino acids. From germline, CDR1 is SGHDN and CDR2 FVKESK. The V gene end was trimmed by 4 bases and the J gene end by 2 bases; junction bases not matched to a gene: 7.

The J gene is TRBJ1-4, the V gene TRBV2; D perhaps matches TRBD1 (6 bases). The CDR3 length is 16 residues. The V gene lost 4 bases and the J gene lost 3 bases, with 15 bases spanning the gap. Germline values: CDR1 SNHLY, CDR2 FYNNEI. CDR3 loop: CASSGWGQYPNEKLFF. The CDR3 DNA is TGTGCCAGCAGTGGTTGGGGACAATATCCTAATGAAAAACTGTTTTTT.

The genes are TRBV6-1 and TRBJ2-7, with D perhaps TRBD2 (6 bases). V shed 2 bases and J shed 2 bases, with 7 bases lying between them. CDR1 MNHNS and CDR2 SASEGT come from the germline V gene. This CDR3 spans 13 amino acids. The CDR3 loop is CASSEWGAYEQYF. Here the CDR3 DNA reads TGTGCCAGCAGTGAATGGGGGGCCTACGAGCAGTACTTC.

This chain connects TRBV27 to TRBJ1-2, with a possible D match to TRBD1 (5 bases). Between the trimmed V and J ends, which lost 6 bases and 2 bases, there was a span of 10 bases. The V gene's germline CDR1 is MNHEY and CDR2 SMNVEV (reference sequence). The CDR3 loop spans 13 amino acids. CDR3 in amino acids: CASSWTPNYGYTF. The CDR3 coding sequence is TGTGCCAGCAGCTGGACACCAAACTATGGCTACACCTTC.

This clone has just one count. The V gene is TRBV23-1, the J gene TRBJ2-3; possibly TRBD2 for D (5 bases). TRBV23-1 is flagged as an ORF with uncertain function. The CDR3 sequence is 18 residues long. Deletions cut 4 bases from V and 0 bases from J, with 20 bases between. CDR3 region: CASSRPAGDAPSTDTQYF. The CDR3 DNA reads TGCGCCAGCAGTCGACCCGCGGGTGATGCCCCTAGCACAGATACGCAGTATTTT.